The T cell receptor (beta chain) under discussion was sequenced for a study of shared clonotypes between healthy human individuals. Background on the study: Researchers assigned three CD4 naive, three CD4 memory, two CD8 naive and one CD8 memory plate to each donor.

CDR3 length: 15 residues. Germline assignment: CDR1 MNHEY and CDR2 SMNVEV (reference sequence). V shed 6 bases, J shed 5 bases, and the junction held 10 bases outside the gene matches. A deep-level run was used for the assay. The data were produced by immunoSEQ multiplex PCR, yet TCRdb's version contains in-frame clones alone and is incomplete. The sample contains 800,000 or so clones, about 96% of which appear only once. Only CD45RO-negative cells positively selected for CCR7 counted as naive CD8 cells, so terminally differentiated effector memory CD45RA+ cells were excluded. The J gene is TRBJ2-1, the V gene TRBV27; the match to TRBD1 covers 7 bases. Sequencing input: naive CD8+ T cells sorted from blood. The source of this sequence is a man aged 30 to 45 in good health. The CDR3 nucleotides read TGTGCCAGCAGAGAGGGGACAGCCAAGCACAATGAGCAGTTCTTC. It yields the protein CASREGTAKHNEQFF.